Presented here are 28 T cell receptor beta chains from one specimen sequenced in a study of radiation and T cells in renal cell carcinoma. Indicated time point: baseline pretreatment blood. Sample treatment: 15 Gy SBRT to primary tumor, nephrectomy 4 weeks later. Using immunoSEQ multiplex PCR, the repertoire was profiled, and TCRdb retains in-frame clones only, with some absent. The sample shows tens of thousands of clones, over 75% of them seen only once. Sequencing used blood, obtained from a patient whose treatment included radiotherapy and nephrectomy. Source of these receptors: a man in his fifties or sixties with renal cell carcinoma.

This chain uses TRBV30 with TRBJ1-5; no definite D call. The CDR3 spans 16 residues. Germline CDR1 and CDR2: GTSNPN and SVGIG (reference sequence). The V end was cut by 2 bases, the J end by 0 bases, with 14 bases between. The CDR3 nucleotides are TGTGCCTGGAGTTTCAGCCGCGGCTATAGCAATCAGCCCCAGCATTTT. Protein sequence: CAWSFSRGYSNQPQHF.

The V call is TRBV27, the J call TRBJ2-3; D is possibly TRBD1 or TRBD2 (5 bases each). In germline, CDR1 is MNHEY, CDR2 SMNVEV (reference sequence). This CDR3 region has 15 residues. Trimming shortened V by 6 bases and J by 0 bases, and 13 bases separated the two germline ends. The CDR3 bases are TGTGCCAGCAGCCACGGGACCTTTAGCACAGATACGCAGTATTTT. It is translated as CASSHGTFSTDTQYF.

The rearrangement links TRBV5-4 to TRBJ2-1; possibly TRBD1 for D (5 bases). The CDR3 extends over 13 amino acids. Germline CDR1 reads SGHNT; CDR2 reads YYREEE (reference sequence). Between the trimmed V and J ends, which lost 4 bases and 3 bases, there was a span of 8 bases. The CDR3, as DNA: TGTGCCAGCAGCCTGGACAACTACAATGAGCAGTTCTTC. The encoded protein is CASSLDNYNEQFF.

The chain couples TRBV12-5 to TRBJ1-5, with D perhaps matching TRBD1 (5 bases). Deletions cut 3 bases from V and 3 bases from J, with 12 bases between. The CDR3 loop spans 15 amino acids. Germline CDR1 LGHNT, CDR2 FRNRAP. The CDR3 region is CASGLSSGSNQPQHF. In DNA, the CDR3 is TGTGCTAGTGGTTTATCGTCAGGGTCCAATCAGCCCCAGCATTTT. The variable domain in full, completed from reference TRBV12-5 and TRBJ1-5, reads DARVTQTPRHKVTEMGQEVTMRCQPILGHNTVFWYRQTMMQGLELLAYFRNRAPLDDSGMPKDRFSAEMPDATLATLKIQPSEPRDSAVYFCASGLSSGSNQPQHFGDGTRLSIL.

This clone has just a few counts. The V call is TRBV10-3, the J call TRBJ1-5; D gene ambiguous. CDR3 length equals 12 residues. Germline values: CDR1 ENHRY, CDR2 SYGVKD. Trimming left V 3 bases short and J 4 bases short, with 4 bases between. The CDR3 region is CAISEQNQPQHF. The CDR3 DNA sequence: TGTGCCATCAGTGAACAGAATCAGCCCCAGCATTTT.

The chain recombines TRBV5-1 with TRBJ2-3; 15 bases are a match to TRBD2. The V gene end was trimmed by 4 bases and the J gene end by 2 bases; junction bases not matched to a gene: 5. Germline V CDR1 and CDR2: SGHRS, YFSETQ. The CDR3 contains 17 residues. The CDR3 sequence: CASSIGLAGGLTDTQYF. CDR3 nucleotide sequence: TGCGCCAGCAGCATCGGACTAGCGGGAGGGCTCACAGATACGCAGTATTTT.

This clone was observed once. The chain carries TRBV11-3 and TRBJ1-5; D unresolved. The CDR3 is made up of 13 amino acids. V was clipped by 5 bases and J by 7 bases, with 12 bases between them. The germline V gene has CDR1 SGHNT and CDR2 YENEEA. The CDR3 DNA is TGTGCCAGCAGCGTGGAAGAGGACCAGCCCCAGCATTTT. Its translation is CASSVEEDQPQHF.

This sequence joins TRBV6-5 and TRBJ1-2; D is perhaps TRBD1 (6 bases). The CDR3 covers 14 residues. Germline loops: CDR1 MNHEY, CDR2 SVGAGI. V shed 8 bases and J shed 1 base, with 14 bases lying between them. The chain's CDR3 is CASVGEGGNYGYTF. CDR3 DNA sequence: TGTGCCAGCGTGGGGGAGGGGGGTAACTATGGCTACACCTTC.

The chain couples TRBV7-9 to TRBJ1-2, with D tentatively TRBD1 (6 bases). V lost 6 bases and J 1 base, leaving 12 bases between the germline ends. Germline V lookup: CDR1 SEHNR, CDR2 FQNEAQ (reference sequence). The CDR3 has 14 amino acids. The CDR3 DNA follows: TGTGCCAGCAGTTGGAACAGGGATAACTATGGCTACACCTTC. It is translated as CASSWNRDNYGYTF.

This clone was found a few times. The chain employs TRBV19 and TRBJ1-1; possibly TRBD1 for D (5 bases). The CDR3 is 16 residues long. V was trimmed by 7 bases and J by 1 base, leaving 19 bases between them. Germline V lookup: CDR1 LNHDA, CDR2 SQIVND (reference sequence). The CDR3 region is CASTLGWGAWNTEAFF. The CDR3 DNA is TGTGCCAGTACCCTGGGATGGGGCGCCTGGAACACTGAAGCTTTCTTT.

This rearrangement joins TRBV18 to TRBJ2-7, with a tentative D call TRBD1 (6 bases). There are 16 residues in the CDR3. Per the germline V gene, CDR1 is KGHSH and CDR2 is LQKENI. Trimming left V 4 bases short and J 2 bases short, with 18 bases between. The CDR3, as DNA: TGTGCCAGCTCACAGACGGCCCCAGGACAGCCCTACGAGCAGTACTTC. It is translated as CASSQTAPGQPYEQYF.

V usage is TRBV28 and J usage is TRBJ1-5; D unclear. The V gene's germline CDR1 is MDHEN and CDR2 SYDVKM. CDR3 length equals 14 residues. Trimming took 6 bases from V and 5 from J, leaving 14 bases between them. The CDR3: CASSTTVFDQPQHF. For the CDR3, the DNA is TGTGCCAGCAGCACGACGGTATTCGATCAGCCCCAGCATTTT.

The chain is built from TRBV9 and TRBJ2-1; no clear D. Trimming stripped 0 bases from V and 2 bases from J, with 9 bases between. Germline V CDR1 and CDR2: SGDLS, YYNGEE. The CDR3 totals 15 residues. The CDR3 protein is CASSVDARTYNEQFF. The CDR3 bases are TGTGCCAGCAGCGTAGATGCTAGGACCTACAATGAGCAGTTCTTC.

The rearrangement uses TRBV18 and TRBJ2-6, with 9 bases matching TRBD1. This CDR3 has 19 residues. V was clipped by 1 base and J by 0 bases; unmatched bases: 7. The germline CDR1 and CDR2 sequences are KGHSH and LQKENI. CDR3 loop: CASSPRGTGPSSGANVLTF. The DNA of the CDR3 is TGTGCCAGCTCACCACGAGGGACAGGGCCTTCCTCTGGGGCCAACGTCCTGACTTTC. The whole variable domain, remainder taken from reference TRBV18 and TRBJ2-6, is NAGVMQNPRHLVRRRGQEARLRCSPMKGHSHVYWYRQLPEEGLKFMVYLQKENIIDESGMPKERFSAEFPKEGPSILRIQQVVRGDSAAYFCASSPRGTGPSSGANVLTFGAGSRLTVL.

J is TRBJ2-3 and V is TRBV18; 8 bases map to TRBD1. This CDR3 has 14 residues. Germline CDR1 is KGHSH and CDR2 is LQKENI. V dropped 6 bases and J dropped 2; count of bases not matched to a gene: 4. The CDR3 protein is CASSRGQDTDTQYF. As DNA, the CDR3 is TGTGCCAGCTCCCGGGGACAGGACACAGATACGCAGTATTTT.

This clone was detected a few times. The chain is built from TRBV11-1 and TRBJ2-1; tentative D call: TRBD2 (5 bases). Looked up from germline, CDR1 is SGHAT and CDR2 is FQDESV (reference sequence). Trimming shortened V by 1 base and J by 0 bases, and 10 bases separated the two germline ends. The CDR3 contains 16 residues. CDR3 sequence reads: CASSLGGHLSYNEQFF. In DNA form, the CDR3 reads TGTGCCAGCAGCTTAGGCGGGCACCTCTCCTACAATGAGCAGTTCTTC.

The V call is TRBV5-1, the J call TRBJ2-5; D is possibly TRBD2 (6 bases). V was trimmed by 3 bases and J by 2 bases, leaving 17 bases between them. Per germline, CDR1 SGHRS and CDR2 YFSETQ. This CDR3 has 16 amino acids. CDR3 nucleotide sequence: TGCGCCAGCAGCTCATGGGACGTGGGGGGTCAAGAGACCCAGTACTTC. It yields the protein CASSSWDVGGQETQYF.

The chain carries TRBV2 and TRBJ2-3; 8 positions agree with TRBD2. This CDR3 comprises 16 residues. After removal of 6 bases from V and 0 bases from J, the junction contained 8 bases not matched to a gene. Germline lookup yields CDR1 SNHLY and CDR2 FYNNEI. The DNA of the CDR3 is TGTGCCAGCAGGCTAACTAGCGGAGCTAGCACAGATACGCAGTATTTT. Protein sequence: CASRLTSGASTDTQYF.

The rearrangement uses TRBV28 and TRBJ1-4, with D uncertain. The CDR3 is 15 residues long. V was pared by 5 bases and J by 8 bases, with 18 bases between. The germline V gene has CDR1 MDHEN and CDR2 SYDVKM. CDR3 protein: CASSPGGEESEKLFF. DNA for the CDR3: TGTGCCAGCAGTCCCGGCGGGGAGGAATCGGAAAAACTGTTTTTT.

This clone was seen only a few times. J is TRBJ1-2 and V is TRBV4-2; D is unresolved. V lost 4 bases to trimming and J lost 4 bases, with 10 bases between them. The germline gives CDR1 LGHNA, CDR2 YNFKEQ. This CDR3 comprises 13 residues. CDR3 in DNA: TGTGCCAGCAGCCGGGCCGAGATCTATGGCTACACCTTC. It codes for CASSRAEIYGYTF.

This clone occurred once. The rearrangement uses TRBV10-2 and TRBJ2-7, with 9 bases fitting TRBD2. The length of the CDR3 is 15 residues. The J segment lost 5 bases and the V segment lost 2 bases, leaving 7 bases of the junction unmatched. CDR1 and CDR2 from the germline V gene are WSHSY and SAAADI. The CDR3 region is CASSEPAGGLDEQYF. Written as DNA, the CDR3 is TGCGCCAGCAGTGAGCCAGCGGGAGGACTCGACGAGCAGTACTTC.

This sequence joins TRBV5-4 and TRBJ2-7, with D unclear. V lost 2 bases and J lost 7, with 16 bases in between. The germline CDR1 and CDR2 sequences are SGHNT and YYREEE (reference sequence). The CDR3 is 14 residues long. The CDR3 DNA reads TGTGCCAGCAGCTTCTACGGAGTCTCGGAAGAGCAGTACTTC. It yields the protein CASSFYGVSEEQYF. The full variable domain, with the rest looked up from reference TRBV5-4 and TRBJ2-7, is ETGVTQSPTHLIKTRGQQVTLRCSSQSGHNTVSWYQQALGQGPQFIFQYYREEENGRGNFPPRFSGLQFPNYSSELNVNALELDDSALYLCASSFYGVSEEQYFGPGTRLTVT.

There are a few counts of this clone. The chain joins TRBV7-9 to TRBJ2-7, with 7 bases identical to TRBD2. The CDR3 consists of 16 residues. J lost 3 bases, V lost 0 bases, and 8 bases had no gene match. Germline CDR1 reads SEHNR; CDR2 reads FQNEAQ (reference sequence). CDR3 amino acids: CASSLAFGGSVYEQYF. For the CDR3, the DNA is TGTGCCAGCAGCTTAGCGTTTGGCGGGAGCGTCTACGAGCAGTACTTC.

The gene calls are TRBV11-2 and TRBJ1-4; 7 bases match TRBD1. With V trimmed by 3 bases and J by 3 bases, 13 bases remained unmatched. The germline CDR1 and CDR2 sequences are SGHAT and FQNNGV. This CDR3 has 18 amino acids. CDR3 protein: CASSFQGEYLGSNEKLFF. In nucleotides, the CDR3 is TGTGCCAGCAGCTTCCAGGGGGAATATCTGGGTTCTAATGAAAAACTGTTTTTT.

The rearrangement links TRBV19 to TRBJ2-1; TRBD2 matches at 9 bases. Germline V gene lookup returns CDR1 LNHDA and CDR2 SQIVND (reference sequence). The V and J ends lost 7 bases and 4 bases, in that order; junction bases with no gene match: 11. The CDR3 has 16 amino acids. The CDR3 coding sequence is TGTGCCAGTACTCCATCTAGCGGGGCTCGATACAATGAGCAGTTCTTC. It is translated as CASTPSSGARYNEQFF.

This chain links TRBV27 with TRBJ2-7; D call uncertain. Germline loops: CDR1 MNHEY, CDR2 SMNVEV (reference sequence). The CDR3 is 13 residues long. The ends were cut back, 2 bases at V and 2 bases at J, with 7 bases in the middle. Here the CDR3 reads CASSLGSPYEQYF. The DNA for the CDR3 is TGTGCCAGCAGTTTAGGCTCCCCCTACGAGCAGTACTTC.

This chain uses TRBV18 with TRBJ2-1; 8 nucleotides match TRBD2. This CDR3 has 16 residues. Trimming at V came to 5 bases and at J to 7 bases, leaving 13 bases not matched to a gene. Germline V gives CDR1 KGHSH, CDR2 LQKENI. CDR3 nucleotides: TGTGCCAGCTCATCGGGGGGGAGGGCCAACCTGAATGAGCAGTTCTTC. Translating gives CASSSGGRANLNEQFF.

This chain uses TRBV29-1 with TRBJ2-3; D is unresolved. Germline CDR1 is SQVTM and CDR2 is ANQGSEA. The CDR3 has 12 amino acids. The V end lost 2 bases, the J end lost 1 base, and 4 bases lay between the germline ends. This CDR3 is CSVETRTDTQYF. For the CDR3, the DNA is TGCAGCGTTGAAACCCGCACAGATACGCAGTATTTT.